This is a list of T cell receptor beta chains from one sample in a study of blood T cell repertoires in COVID-19. Data came from immunoSEQ multiplex PCR; TCRdb stores just in-frame clones and leaves some out. The sample comprises roughly 300,000 clones, 85% of which are singletons, and 10% to 15% rests with the top ten. Sequencing was performed on peripheral blood. These receptors were taken from a human donor in a cohort sampled during active COVID-19. The CDR3 runs from the conserved cysteine through the conserved F or W. Each record gives: clone size, J gene, V gene, D gene, CDR3 DNA, CDR3 protein. The D gene is left open where the match is weak. Size tells how often a clone was seen (once, few, many) or the class of an expanded clone, and some rows leave it out.

size: NA; J: TRBJ1-1; V: TRBV2; D: NA; DNA: TGTGCCAGCACCACGGGACTTTCGAACACTGAAGCTTTCTTT; CDR3: CASTTGLSNTEAFF
size: NA; J: TRBJ2-1; V: TRBV27; D: TRBD2; DNA: TGTGCCAGCAGTCGGGGGAGGGTCAATGAGCAGTTCTTC; CDR3: CASSRGRVNEQFF
size: NA; J: TRBJ1-3; V: TRBV28; D: NA; DNA: TGTGCCACCACCTTGGGGGGAAGCTCTGGAAACACCATATATTTT; CDR3: CATTLGGSSGNTIYF
size: NA; J: TRBJ2-5; V: TRBV5-8; D: TRBD2; DNA: TGTGCCAGCACACTTAGAGTTAGCGGGAGAGGCCGAGAGACCCAGTACTTC; CDR3: CASTLRVSGRGRETQYF
size: once; J: TRBJ1-5; V: TRBV6-2/TRBV6-3; D: TRBD1; DNA: TGTGCCAGCAGTTACTCGGACAGGGGGAAGGTGCCCCAGCATTTT; CDR3: CASSYSDRGKVPQHF
size: once; J: TRBJ1-1; V: TRBV29-1; D: TRBD1; DNA: TGCAGCGTTACGACAGGGAGTACGAACACTGAAGCTTTCTTT; CDR3: CSVTTGSTNTEAFF
size: NA; J: TRBJ2-5; V: TRBV7-2; D: TRBD1; DNA: TGTGCCAGCAGCGGCCAAACAGGGGTCCAGACCCAGTACTTC; CDR3: CASSGQTGVQTQYF
size: NA; J: TRBJ1-6; V: TRBV30; D: NA; DNA: TGTGCCTGGAGTGTAGGACAGTATCATGGTTCACCCCTCCACTTT; CDR3: CAWSVGQYHGSPLHF
size: NA; J: TRBJ2-3; V: TRBV9; D: TRBD2; DNA: TGTGCCAGCAGCGCGCTAGCGGGATTTGGCACAGATACGCAGTATTTT; CDR3: CASSALAGFGTDTQYF
size: NA; J: TRBJ1-1; V: TRBV3-1/TRBV3-2; D: NA; DNA: TGTGCCAGCAGCCAAGATGGGGCCTACCTTGAAGCTTTCTTT; CDR3: CASSQDGAYLEAFF
size: NA; J: TRBJ2-1; V: TRBV5-5; D: NA; DNA: TGTGCCAGCAGCTTGGGAGCAGGCGCCAATGAGCAGTTCTTC; CDR3: CASSLGAGANEQFF
size: NA; J: TRBJ1-4; V: TRBV19; D: NA; DNA: TGTGCCAGTAGTAGGTACAGCCTGGGAACTAATGAAAAACTGTTTTTT; CDR3: CASSRYSLGTNEKLFF
size: NA; J: TRBJ1-3; V: TRBV19; D: NA; DNA: TGTGCCAGTAGTAGGAGGACGTCTGGAAACACCATATATTTT; CDR3: CASSRRTSGNTIYF
size: NA; J: TRBJ2-3; V: TRBV7-2; D: TRBD2; DNA: TGTGCCAGCAGTGTACTAGCGGGAGAGTGGGGCACAGATACGCAGTATTTT; CDR3: CASSVLAGEWGTDTQYF